This entry lists 19 T cell receptor beta chains sequenced from one sample in a study of post-analysis software for immune sequencing data. General study findings and limits: Controls had lower frequencies than patients of roughly five TRBV segments, which included TRBV5-6, TRBV5-1 and TRBV20-1.

Their antigens are not known. Unique molecular identifiers tagged the TCR beta cDNA libraries. MiXCR was run by TCRdb on the PCR reads, yielding one entry per CDR3 protein. Of approximately 440,000 distinct CDR3 sequences in the sample, over 35% were seen once. The specimen sequenced was blood. The receptors stem from a girl aged 10-17 years with multiple sclerosis.

The sample holds many counts of this clonotype. This sequence joins TRBV12-3 or TRBV12-4 and TRBJ2-7, with 9 bases lining up with TRBD1. The CDR3 extends over 17 amino acids. J gave up 1 base and V 5 bases, and 12 bases lay outside the gene matches. CDR3 residues: CASSAFVGTGQSYEQYF. The DNA for the CDR3 is TGTGCCAGCAGTGCATTCGTGGGGACAGGGCAGTCCTACGAGCAGTACTTC.

On this clonotype itself: This may come from a read error, since a much larger clone is one base off. Here the CDR3 reads CASSVVPLNTDTQYF. CDR3 nucleotide sequence: TGTGCCAGCAGCGTAGTGCCCCTGAACACAGATACGCAGTATTTT. This chain uses TRBV9 with TRBJ2-3; D not resolved. The CDR3 sequence is 15 residues long. V lost 0 bases, J lost 2 bases, and 10 bases lay in between. Per germline, CDR1 SGDLS and CDR2 YYNGEE.

The chain links TRBV29-1 to TRBJ2-1, with D possibly being TRBD1 or TRBD2 (5 bases each). CDR1 is SQVTM, CDR2 ANQGSEA, per germline. This CDR3 is 12 amino acids long. Trimming removed 7 bases from V and 13 bases from J, with 20 bases in between. Written as DNA, the CDR3 is TGCAGCGCAGGTTCAGGGAAAGGGACCCAGTTCTTC. Its protein is CSAGSGKGTQFF.

This clonotype was observed a handful of times. The genes are TRBV4-1 and TRBJ1-2; 11 bases map to TRBD1. V lost 5 bases and J lost 4; bases outside the gene matches: 9. The V gene's germline CDR1 is MGHRA and CDR2 YSYEKL. The CDR3 is 16 amino acids. The CDR3 region has the DNA TGCGCCAGCAGCGAAGGACAGGGGGCGCAGAGCTATGGCTACACCTTC. Translated, it gives CASSEGQGAQSYGYTF.

Written as DNA, the CDR3 is TGTGCCAGCAGCACAGTAGCCAAAAACATTCAGTACTTC. Translation gives CASSTVAKNIQYF. The chain has TRBV28 and TRBJ2-4, with unresolved D. The CDR3 covers 13 residues. Trimming shortened V by 6 bases and J by 0 bases, and 6 bases separated the two germline ends. Looked up from germline, CDR1 is MDHEN and CDR2 is SYDVKM. The full variable domain, completed using reference TRBV28 and TRBJ2-4, is DVKVTQSSRYLVKRTGEKVFLECVQDMDHENMFWYRQDPGLGLRLIYFSYDVKMKEKGDIPEGYSVSREKKERFSLILESASTNQTSMYLCASSTVAKNIQYFGAGTRLSVL.

The chain carries TRBV29-1 and TRBJ2-1; no clear D. Germline CDR1 SQVTM, CDR2 ANQGSEA. The germline V and J ends were trimmed by 4 bases and 6 bases, with 7 bases remaining between them. This CDR3 contains 11 residues. The CDR3 reads CSVGEVNEQFF. CDR3 in DNA: TGCAGCGTTGGAGAGGTCAATGAGCAGTTCTTC.

The chain uses TRBV11-2 and TRBJ2-7; a possible D gene is TRBD2 (6 bases). Germline CDR1 reads SGHAT; CDR2 reads FQNNGV. The CDR3 is 15 residues long. Trimming shortened V by 4 bases and J by 0 bases, and 13 bases separated the two germline ends. The CDR3 reads CASSYTRDSSYEQYF. The DNA of the CDR3 is TGTGCCAGCAGCTACACGCGGGACTCCTCCTACGAGCAGTACTTC.

This clonotype was detected only a few times. V and J are TRBV10-3 and TRBJ2-5; tentatively, D is TRBD2 (5 bases). Germline V gene lookup returns CDR1 ENHRY and CDR2 SYGVKD. This CDR3 comprises 12 residues. The ends were cut back, 9 bases at V and 6 bases at J, with 14 bases in the middle. The CDR3, as DNA: TGTGCCATATTGGGCGACGGGAAGACCCAGTACTTC. This codes for CAILGDGKTQYF.

This clonotype was seen more than once but under ten times. The chain couples TRBV6-5 to TRBJ2-1; 13 bases line up with TRBD2. Germline V gene sequence: CDR1 MNHEY, CDR2 SVGAGI. Trimming at V came to 4 bases and at J to 9 bases, leaving 6 bases not matched to a gene. This CDR3 contains 15 residues. CDR3 amino acids: CASSSGLAGFTEQFF. The CDR3 DNA sequence: TGTGCCAGCAGTTCGGGACTAGCGGGATTTACTGAGCAGTTCTTC.

This chain joins TRBV20-1 and TRBJ2-5; tentatively, D is TRBD1 (6 bases). In germline, CDR1 is DFQATT, CDR2 SNEGSKA (reference sequence). Trimming left V 0 bases short and J 1 base short, with 12 bases between. CDR3 length equals 15 residues. CDR3 amino acids: CSARDRGSGQETQYF. In DNA, the CDR3 is TGCAGTGCTAGAGATAGGGGGTCAGGCCAAGAGACCCAGTACTTC.

This chain connects TRBV4-1 to TRBJ1-2, with D possibly being TRBD1 (5 bases). Germline CDR1 reads MGHRA; CDR2 reads YSYEKL. The CDR3 runs to 15 residues. The ends were cut back, 0 bases at V and 5 bases at J, with 13 bases in the middle. The CDR3 protein is CASSQDLGLRYGYTF. The CDR3 DNA reads TGCGCCAGCAGCCAAGATCTGGGGCTCAGATATGGCTACACCTTC.

This clonotype was counted only a few times. For the CDR3, the DNA is TGTGCCAGCAGTCCCGGACAGGGCGGGTCCAAAACCCAGTACTTC. Its protein product is CASSPGQGGSKTQYF. The chain combines TRBV12-3 or TRBV12-4 with TRBJ2-5, with 8 bases lining up with TRBD1. The CDR3 covers 15 residues. Losses at the gene ends were 5 bases for V and 8 bases for J; bases not matched to a gene: 13.

The chain links TRBV12-3 or TRBV12-4 to TRBJ2-1, with D possibly matching TRBD2 (5 bases). V was cut by 7 bases and J by 10 bases, with 23 bases left in between. The CDR3 totals 15 residues. The chain's CDR3 is CASTMSVGDPWEQFF. The CDR3 coding sequence is TGTGCCAGCACCATGTCAGTGGGAGATCCATGGGAGCAGTTCTTC.

CDR3 nucleotide sequence: TGTGCCAGCAGGTGGGCCGAGCAGTACTTC. Protein sequence: CASRWAEQYF. This chain joins TRBV28 and TRBJ2-7, with D unclear. Germline CDR1 and CDR2: MDHEN and SYDVKM. This CDR3 spans 10 amino acids. V was clipped by 6 bases and J by 6 bases, with 6 bases between them.

A few counts support this clonotype. This CDR3 is CSATSVAVGSYEQYF. The CDR3 nucleotides read TGCAGTGCTACCTCAGTAGCGGTGGGATCCTACGAGCAGTACTTC. The chain recombines TRBV20-1 with TRBJ2-7; tentatively, D is TRBD2 (6 bases). The CDR3 contains 15 residues. V was trimmed by 4 bases and J by 1 base, leaving 17 bases between them. The germline CDR1 and CDR2 sequences are DFQATT and SNEGSKA (reference sequence).

V and J are TRBV20-1 and TRBJ1-1; 10 nucleotides align to TRBD1. This CDR3 is 13 amino acids long. V trimming: 6 bases; J trimming: 5 bases; junction bases outside the gene matches: 6. Germline CDR1 DFQATT, CDR2 SNEGSKA (reference sequence). CDR3 amino acids: CSAMTGGRTEAFF. The CDR3 DNA is TGCAGTGCCATGACAGGGGGCAGGACTGAAGCTTTCTTT.

This clonotype was detected ten times or more. The V gene is TRBV12-3 or TRBV12-4, the J gene TRBJ2-5, with D maybe TRBD2 (5 bases). V was shortened by 8 bases and J by 5 bases, with 12 bases between the two germline ends. The length of the CDR3 is 12 residues. The CDR3, as DNA: TGTGCCAGCTCTGGACTGGGCGAGACCCAGTACTTC. As protein: CASSGLGETQYF.

The V gene is TRBV7-2, the J gene TRBJ2-3; D is unresolved. Trimming took off 6 bases at V and 1 base at J, with 8 bases between the two ends. Germline-derived CDR1 and CDR2 are SGHTA and FQGNSA. CDR3 length: 13 amino acids. The CDR3 coding sequence is TGTGCCAGCAGGACACCGGGCACAGATACGCAGTATTTT. Its protein is CASRTPGTDTQYF.

V and J are TRBV2 and TRBJ2-3, with 8 bases aligning to TRBD1. The germline gives CDR1 SNHLY, CDR2 FYNNEI. The CDR3 is 18 residues long. V lost 1 base, J lost 4 bases, and 13 bases stayed unmatched. CDR3 sequence (DNA): TGTGCCAGCAGTGAAGTGGACAGGGTCCCTCTCGGGGCAGATACGCAGTATTTT. Translated, it gives CASSEVDRVPLGADTQYF.